Below, 8 T cell receptor beta chains from the same sample are listed, as sequenced in a study of blood T cells in healthy people across ages. A second PCR of about 7 to 12 cycles used a sample-barcoded 5' primer and a J-beta primer mix. TCRdb re-called the 5' RACE reads with MiXCR, one entry per CDR3 protein. Of more than 800,000 distinct CDR3 sequences detected, 25% to 35% appear once; the ten largest clones hold 17%. Material: blood. These receptor sequences come from a woman older than 75 in good health.

The rearrangement uses TRBV28 and TRBJ1-2, with a weak D call TRBD1 (6 bases). The germline CDR1 and CDR2 sequences are MDHEN and SYDVKM. The germline V and J ends were trimmed by 4 bases and 4 bases, with 16 bases remaining between them. The CDR3 extends over 15 amino acids. The chain's CDR3 is CASSYLRTVAYGYTF. The CDR3, as DNA: TGTGCCAGCAGTTATCTCCGGACAGTGGCCTATGGCTACACCTTC.

This clonotype occurred many times. This chain connects TRBV20-1 to TRBJ1-2; 10 bases are a match to TRBD1. CDR1 and CDR2 (germline): DFQATT, SNEGSKA (reference sequence). The CDR3 sequence is 11 residues long. V dropped 6 bases and J dropped 10; count of bases not matched to a gene: 5. The DNA of the CDR3 is TGCAGTGCCTCAGGGACAGGGGTCTACACCTTC. Translated, it gives CSASGTGVYTF.

The gene calls are TRBV6-6 and TRBJ2-3; possible D gene TRBD2, 6 bases. CDR3 length equals 14 residues. Trimming took 6 bases from V and 3 from J, leaving 13 bases between them. The germline gives CDR1 MNHNY, CDR2 SVGAGI (reference sequence). CDR3 sequence reads: CASREGFPTDTQYF. CDR3 DNA sequence: TGTGCCAGCAGGGAGGGATTTCCGACAGATACGCAGTATTTT.

This clonotype showed up many times. The chain couples TRBV27 to TRBJ2-7; the D gene is possibly TRBD1 (6 bases). With 2 bases removed from V and 2 bases from J, the gap between germline ends came to 19 bases. The CDR3 loop spans 17 amino acids. CDR1 is MNHEY and CDR2 is SMNVEV in the germline V gene (reference sequence). DNA of the CDR3: TGTGCCAGCAGTTTAAGGGGGACCCAGCCGATTACCTACGAGCAGTACTTC. It specifies CASSLRGTQPITYEQYF.

The table lists this clonotype with a few counts. The chain uses TRBV7-9 and TRBJ1-6, with unresolved D. The CDR3 has 15 amino acids. Germline V gives CDR1 SEHNR, CDR2 FQNEAQ (reference sequence). Trimming took 0 bases from V and 5 from J, leaving 8 bases between them. DNA for the CDR3: TGTGCCAGCAGCTTAGCGGTTACCGATAATTCACCCCTCCACTTT. This codes for CASSLAVTDNSPLHF.

This clonotype appeared a few times. CDR3 sequence reads: CASSPGPKASTDTEAFF. The DNA of the CDR3 is TGTGCCAGCAGCCCAGGGCCCAAGGCATCGACGGACACTGAAGCTTTCTTT. This chain links TRBV7-6 with TRBJ1-1, with TRBD1 as a possible D gene (5 bases). This CDR3 comprises 17 residues. In germline, CDR1 is SGHVS, CDR2 FNYEAQ. The ends were cut back, 5 bases at V and 3 bases at J, with 22 bases in the middle.

This clonotype has more than one count but fewer than ten. The V and J genes are TRBV19 and TRBJ2-7; D perhaps matches TRBD2 (6 bases). The DNA end is more similar to TRBJ2-5, so the J call may be wrong. The length of the CDR3 is 14 residues. The germline CDR1 and CDR2 sequences are LNHDA and SQIVND (reference sequence). CDR3 loop: CASSAGTAGKTQYF. The CDR3 DNA reads as TGTGCCAGTAGCGCAGGGACGGCGGGGAAGACCCAGTACTTC.

This clonotype was seen more than once but under ten times. The genes are TRBV5-4 and TRBJ1-1; weak D call: TRBD1 (5 bases). Germline CDR1 reads SGHNT; CDR2 reads YYREEE (reference sequence). The CDR3 extends over 14 amino acids. Trimming removed 5 bases at V and 4 bases at J, with 15 bases between. CDR3 sequence (DNA): TGTGCCAGCAGATACGGCAGGGAGTCCACTGAAGCTTTCTTT. Its protein product is CASRYGRESTEAFF.